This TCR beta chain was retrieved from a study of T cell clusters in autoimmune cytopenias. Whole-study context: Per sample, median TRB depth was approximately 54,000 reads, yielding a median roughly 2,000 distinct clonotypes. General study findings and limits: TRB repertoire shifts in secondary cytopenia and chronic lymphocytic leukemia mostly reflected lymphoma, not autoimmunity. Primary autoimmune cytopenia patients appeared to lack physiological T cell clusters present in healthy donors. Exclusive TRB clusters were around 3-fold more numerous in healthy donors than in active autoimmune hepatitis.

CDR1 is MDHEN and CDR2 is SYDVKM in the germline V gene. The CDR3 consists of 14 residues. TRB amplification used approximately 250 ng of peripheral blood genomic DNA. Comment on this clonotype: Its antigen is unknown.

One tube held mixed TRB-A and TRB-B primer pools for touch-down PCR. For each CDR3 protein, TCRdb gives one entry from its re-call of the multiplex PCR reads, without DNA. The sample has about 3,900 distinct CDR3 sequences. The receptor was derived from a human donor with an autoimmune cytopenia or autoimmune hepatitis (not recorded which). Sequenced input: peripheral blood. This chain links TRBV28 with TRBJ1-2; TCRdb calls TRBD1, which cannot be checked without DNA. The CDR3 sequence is CASRRDSVLYGYTF.